What follows are 30 T cell receptor beta chains derived from one specimen sequenced in a study of cytomegalovirus exposure and HLA in healthy donors. 13 Jbeta primers and 60 Vbeta primers were used for the PCR. Some clones are missing from TCRdb's copy, which holds only in-frame ones; the method was immunoSEQ multiplex PCR. The sample carries just over 150,000 clones, 70% to 90% recorded once. The specimen sequenced was PBMCs. The receptors shown here come from a man younger than 35 in good health and CMV-seropositive.

This chain joins TRBV11-1 and TRBJ2-7; tentatively, D is TRBD1 (6 bases). CDR3 length equals 14 residues. CDR1 is SGHAT, CDR2 FQDESV, per germline (reference sequence). Trimming removed 1 base from V and 6 bases from J, with 13 bases in between. The CDR3 reads CASSLVSTGGEQYF. Here the CDR3 DNA reads TGTGCCAGCAGCTTAGTATCGACAGGCGGCGAGCAGTACTTC.

The CDR3 sequence: CSVELPRAGELFF. CDR3 bases: TGCAGCGTTGAACTCCCTCGGGCCGGGGAGCTGTTTTTT. The J gene is TRBJ2-2, the V gene TRBV29-1; D remains unclear. The CDR3 covers 13 residues. Germline V CDR1 and CDR2: SQVTM, ANQGSEA. V was shortened by 2 bases and J by 6 bases, with 10 bases between the two germline ends.

This chain connects TRBV2 to TRBJ2-7; 7 bases line up with TRBD1. The CDR3 runs 11 residues. Germline lookup yields CDR1 SNHLY and CDR2 FYNNEI. Trimming at V came to 7 bases and at J to 4 bases, leaving 1 base not matched to a gene. This CDR3 reads CASKGAYEQYF. The CDR3 DNA is TGTGCCAGCAAGGGGGCTTACGAGCAGTACTTC.

V usage is TRBV4-3 and J usage is TRBJ2-3; D is undetermined. The germline V gene has CDR1 LGHNA and CDR2 YSLEER. CDR3 size: 17 residues. Between the trimmed V and J ends, which lost 0 bases and 0 bases, there was a span of 13 bases. CDR3 residues: CASSQDSQTYSTDTQYF. Written as DNA, the CDR3 is TGCGCCAGCAGCCAAGATTCCCAGACATATAGCACAGATACGCAGTATTTT.

The chain carries TRBV5-1 and TRBJ2-5; 13 nucleotides line up with TRBD2. There are 13 residues in the CDR3. V was pared by 5 bases and J by 7 bases, with 2 bases of the junction left unmatched. Germline V gene data show CDR1 as SGHRS and CDR2 as YFSETQ. This chain's CDR3 is CASRRTSGGTQYF. The DNA for the CDR3 is TGCGCCAGCAGAAGGACTAGCGGGGGGACCCAGTACTTC.

Comments on this clone: Germline is not matched at one junction end, which may reflect a read error. The J gene is TRBJ2-4, the V gene TRBV5-1; a weak D match, TRBD2 (6 bases). CDR1 SGHRS and CDR2 YFSETQ come from the germline V gene. The CDR3 is made up of 18 amino acids. CDR3 nucleotides: TGCGCCAGCAGCACCCGAGACTCAAATCAACTAGCCAAAAACAGTCAGTACTTC. Its translation: CASSTRDSNQLAKNSQYF.

This sequence joins TRBV10-1 and TRBJ1-2; 9 bases align to TRBD1. The CDR3 covers 18 residues. With 1 base clipped from V and 0 bases from J, the junction kept 9 bases outside the gene matches. Germline loops: CDR1 WNHNN, CDR2 SYGVQD (reference sequence). Here the CDR3 reads CASSEFWTGETTNYGYTF. In DNA form, the CDR3 reads TGCGCCAGCAGTGAGTTTTGGACAGGGGAAACGACTAACTATGGCTACACCTTC.

V and J are TRBV25-1 and TRBJ1-1; unclear D gene. V dropped 6 bases and J dropped 5 bases, with 13 bases sitting between them. The CDR3 length is 13 residues. The germline CDR1 and CDR2 sequences are MGHDK and SYGVNS. The CDR3 DNA reads as TGTGCCAGCAGGAAGGAGCTCGTGACTGAAGCTTTCTTT. Encoded protein: CASRKELVTEAFF.

The rearrangement joins TRBV5-6 to TRBJ2-2; TRBD2 matches at 11 bases. The CDR3 extends over 15 amino acids. V gave up 1 base and J gave up 7 bases; unmatched junction bases: 3. CDR1 and CDR2 from the germline V gene are SGHDT and YYEEEE. The CDR3 sequence is CASSLTSGGIGELFF. The DNA for the CDR3 is TGTGCCAGCAGCTTGACTAGCGGGGGTATCGGGGAGCTGTTTTTT. Variable domain in full (rest from reference TRBV5-6 and TRBJ2-2): DAGVTQSPTHLIKTRGQQVTLRCSPKSGHDTVSWYQQALGQGPQFIFQYYEEEERQRGNFPDRFSGHQFPNYSSELNVNALLLGDSALYLCASSLTSGGIGELFFGEGSRLTVL.

The chain links TRBV7-9 to TRBJ2-5; D is ambiguous. The CDR3 is made up of 13 amino acids. The germline CDR1 and CDR2 sequences are SEHNR and FQNEAQ (reference sequence). Trimming took 4 bases from V and 2 from J, leaving 8 bases between them. CDR3 residues: CASSSLVQETQYF. In nucleotides, the CDR3 is TGTGCCAGCAGCTCCCTTGTACAAGAGACCCAGTACTTC.

The chain recombines TRBV4-3 with TRBJ1-3; D ambiguous. Trimming took 3 bases from V and 1 from J, leaving 7 bases between them. CDR1 and CDR2 from the germline V gene are LGHNA and YSLEER. The CDR3 consists of 14 residues. CDR3 nucleotide sequence: TGCGCCAGCAGCCAGCAGGCTTCTGGAAACACCATATATTTT. This codes for CASSQQASGNTIYF.

The rearrangement joins TRBV6-6 to TRBJ2-3; 13 nucleotides agree with TRBD2. Trimming cost V 6 bases and J 4 bases; bases outside gene matches: 4. The V gene's germline CDR1 is MNHNY and CDR2 SVGAGI (reference sequence). The length of the CDR3 is 15 residues. CDR3 sequence: CASSLGLAGADTQYF. The CDR3 coding sequence is TGTGCCAGCAGCCTCGGACTAGCGGGGGCAGATACGCAGTATTTT.

In its sample, this clone was seen a few times. The genes are TRBV19 and TRBJ2-3; 14 bases line up with TRBD2. Germline CDR1 is LNHDA and CDR2 is SQIVND (reference sequence). This CDR3 has 17 residues. Losses at the gene ends were 7 bases for V and 4 bases for J; bases not matched to a gene: 10. This chain's CDR3 is CASTATSGGAGADTQYF. The DNA for the CDR3 is TGTGCCAGTACCGCGACTAGCGGGGGGGCCGGTGCAGATACGCAGTATTTT.

In its sample, this clone was seen a few times. This CDR3 is also generated by other DNA sequences in the sample. V usage is TRBV6-4 and J usage is TRBJ2-3, with a possible D match to TRBD1 (7 bases). The CDR3 totals 14 residues. Germline CDR1 MRHNA, CDR2 SNTAGT. V gave up 5 bases and J gave up 1 base, with 10 bases separating them. DNA of the CDR3: TGTGCCAGCAGTCCCAGGGGGGGCACAGATACGCAGTATTTT. Protein product: CASSPRGGTDTQYF.

The chain combines TRBV9 with TRBJ2-3, with no clear D. CDR1 and CDR2 (germline): SGDLS, YYNGEE. V was pared by 0 bases and J by 6 bases, with 14 bases between. The CDR3 has 15 amino acids. CDR3 DNA sequence: TGTGCCAGCAGCGTAGAATTTTCTAGAGACGATACGCAGTATTTT. Translation: CASSVEFSRDDTQYF.

V and J are TRBV29-1 and TRBJ2-1; 8 bases are shared with TRBD2. The ends lost 3 bases at V and 0 bases at J; junction bases unmatched: 7. CDR3 size: 16 residues. From germline, CDR1 is SQVTM and CDR2 ANQGSEA. Here the CDR3 DNA reads TGCAGCGTTGAGGAGGCGGGGGGTAGCTCCTACAATGAGCAGTTCTTC. Translation: CSVEEAGGSSYNEQFF.

The CDR3 region is CASSLSRDYGYTF. CDR3 sequence (DNA): TGTGCCAGCAGTTTGTCCAGGGATTATGGCTACACCTTC. This chain joins TRBV27 and TRBJ1-2; D may be TRBD1 (5 bases). This CDR3 has 13 amino acids. Germline V gene sequence: CDR1 MNHEY, CDR2 SMNVEV (reference sequence). Trimming took 3 bases from V and 5 from J, leaving 10 bases between them.

This clone occurred once. Here the CDR3 DNA reads TGCGCCAGCAGCCAAGGAGGACAGGGCCGTGAAAAACTGTTTTTT. It encodes CASSQGGQGREKLFF. V usage is TRBV4-1 and J usage is TRBJ1-4, with 8 positions matching TRBD1. Germline values: CDR1 MGHRA, CDR2 YSYEKL. V lost 1 base to trimming and J lost 7 bases; unmatched junction nucleotides: 5. The CDR3 totals 15 residues.

The chain recombines TRBV4-1 with TRBJ2-2, with D uncertain. The germline CDR1 and CDR2 sequences are MGHRA and YSYEKL. The CDR3 is 15 residues long. Between the trimmed V and J ends, which lost 1 base and 5 bases, there was a span of 11 bases. The CDR3 is CASSQGEQATGELFF. The DNA for the CDR3 is TGCGCCAGCAGCCAAGGAGAGCAGGCAACCGGGGAGCTGTTTTTT.

The V and J genes are TRBV18 and TRBJ1-5; the match to TRBD1 covers 8 bases. Per the germline V gene, CDR1 is KGHSH and CDR2 is LQKENI. CDR3 length equals 15 residues. V dropped 6 bases and J dropped 6; count of bases not matched to a gene: 10. The CDR3 nucleotides read TGTGCCAGCTCGGGACAGGACCTTCGGGGTCAGCCCCAGCATTTT. Protein sequence: CASSGQDLRGQPQHF.

V and J are TRBV5-1 and TRBJ2-5; 9 positions match TRBD1. With 4 bases clipped from V and 2 bases from J, the junction kept 6 bases outside the gene matches. CDR3 length: 15 residues. Germline V gene data show CDR1 as SGHRS and CDR2 as YFSETQ. CDR3 DNA sequence: TGCGCCAGCAGCCCCGGGACAGGGCGTCAAGAGACCCAGTACTTC. Amino acid sequence: CASSPGTGRQETQYF. The whole variable domain, filled in from reference TRBV5-1 and TRBJ2-5, reads KAGVTQTPRYLIKTRGQQVTLSCSPISGHRSVSWYQQTPGQGLQFLFEYFSETQRNKGNFPGRFSGRQFSNSRSEMNVSTLELGDSALYLCASSPGTGRQETQYFGPGTRLLVL.

The sample holds one count of this clone. This chain links TRBV23-1 with TRBJ1-2, with D hard to call. TRBV23-1 is filed as an ORF, its function uncertain. The CDR3 extends over 13 amino acids. V was shortened by 3 bases and J by 5 bases, with 10 bases between the two germline ends. CDR3: CASSHTAFYGYTF. For the CDR3, the DNA is TGCGCCAGCAGTCATACAGCCTTTTATGGCTACACCTTC.

This clone was picked up one time. The rearrangement joins TRBV2 to TRBJ1-3; D is uncertain. The CDR3 runs to 16 residues. The germline CDR1 and CDR2 sequences are SNHLY and FYNNEI. V dropped 5 bases and J dropped 0 bases, with 14 bases sitting between them. This chain's CDR3 is CASSSRDSRSGNTIYF. For the CDR3, the DNA is TGTGCCAGCAGTTCTCGAGACTCTCGCTCTGGAAACACCATATATTTT.

The chain is built from TRBV6-1 and TRBJ2-3, with D tentatively TRBD2 (6 bases). There are 16 residues in the CDR3. Germline V lookup: CDR1 MNHNS, CDR2 SASEGT. Trimming removed 3 bases from V and 1 base from J, with 14 bases in between. CDR3 sequence reads: CASSDQASGGTDTQYF. CDR3 nucleotide sequence: TGTGCCAGCAGTGACCAGGCGTCGGGGGGCACAGATACGCAGTATTTT.

The chain has TRBV6-1 and TRBJ2-5, with 11 positions matching TRBD2. V trimming: 4 bases; J trimming: 2 bases; junction bases outside the gene matches: 0. The CDR3 sequence is 14 residues long. In germline, CDR1 is MNHNS, CDR2 SASEGT. For the CDR3, the DNA is TGTGCCAGCAGTGCTAGCGGGGGGCAAGAGACCCAGTACTTC. Translating it yields CASSASGGQETQYF.

The chain has TRBV19 and TRBJ1-2; TRBD1 is a possible D gene (5 bases). The germline V and J ends were trimmed by 3 bases and 8 bases, with 19 bases remaining between them. Germline V CDR1 and CDR2: LNHDA, SQIVND (reference sequence). This CDR3 region has 15 residues. CDR3 sequence (DNA): TGTGCCAGTAGTATGGAACAGGCTAACTTACGGGGCTACACCTTC. This translates into CASSMEQANLRGYTF. The whole variable domain, filled in from reference TRBV19 and TRBJ1-2, reads DGGITQSPKYLFRKEGQNVTLSCEQNLNHDAMYWYRQDPGQGLRLIYYSQIVNDFQKGDIAEGYSVSREKKESFPLTVTSAQKNPTAFYLCASSMEQANLRGYTFGSGTRLTVV.

The chain carries TRBV10-3 and TRBJ2-3; 7 bases match TRBD1. This CDR3 is built from 15 residues. Trimming at V came to 6 bases and at J to 2 bases, leaving 8 bases not matched to a gene. Germline CDR1 ENHRY, CDR2 SYGVKD. CDR3 sequence reads: CAIRRDRADTDTQYF. The DNA for the CDR3 is TGTGCCATCAGGAGAGACAGGGCCGACACAGATACGCAGTATTTT.

The V call is TRBV7-2, the J call TRBJ2-3; 10 nucleotides line up with TRBD2. Germline CDR1 reads SGHTA; CDR2 reads FQGNSA. J gave up 4 bases and V 3 bases, and 7 bases lay outside the gene matches. The CDR3 extends over 16 amino acids. CDR3 nucleotides: TGTGCCAGCAGCTTGGTAGCGGGGGGTCAATCAGATACGCAGTATTTT. This gives the protein CASSLVAGGQSDTQYF.

The chain combines TRBV5-6 with TRBJ1-1, with TRBD1 matching 10 bases. CDR1 and CDR2 (germline): SGHDT, YYEEEE. The length of the CDR3 is 17 residues. Germline trimming cut 4 bases from V and 1 base from J; bases unmatched to any gene: 10. The CDR3 spells CASSPSGTGAWNTEAFF. The CDR3 DNA is TGTGCCAGCAGCCCGAGCGGGACAGGGGCGTGGAACACTGAAGCTTTCTTT.

The gene calls are TRBV6-1 and TRBJ1-4, with D maybe TRBD1 (5 bases). Germline loops: CDR1 MNHNS, CDR2 SASEGT. Trimming stripped 6 bases from V and 0 bases from J, with 11 bases between. The CDR3 length is 15 residues. DNA of the CDR3: TGTGCCAGCAGGGGGCCTGGACCAACTAATGAAAAACTGTTTTTT. Amino acids: CASRGPGPTNEKLFF.